This T cell receptor (beta chain) stems from a study of blood T cell repertoires in COVID-19 (dated by TCRdb to about 2020). For the wider study: Samples from collaborators originated in the United States, Italy and Spain and spanned both the acute and convalescent phases of COVID-19. The material from the prospective study consisted of cDNA or gDNA derived from T cells, B-cell-depleted T cells, or PBMCs. Deeply sampled blood TCRbeta repertoires from subjects exposed to, actively infected with, or recovered from COVID-19 were included in the dataset. The repertoires were made available in a free public database intended to serve as a resource for research on the immune response to SARS-CoV-2. The samples were drawn from two sources: the first 160 participants of the ongoing ImmuneRACE study, and 1,254 subjects contributed by 6 global collaborators. A de-identified subject ID, COVID-19 status, age in years and sex were almost always included in the sample metadata. Where available, HLA class I and class II types were obtained from metadata supplied by the sample provider rather than from assay-based typing.

What the study reported, not specific to this receptor: The amount of clinical and demographic metadata varied by source and participant and was provided uncurated.

In the germline V gene, CDR1 corresponds to SGDLS and CDR2 to YYNGEE. The CDR3 holds 14 amino acids from the cysteine to the phenylalanine. Just the 42-base CDR3 DNA is kept, in frame starting at base 1. Trimming removed 4 bases from V and 3 bases from J; the gene matches leave 6 bases unexplained. Each collaborating institution followed its own protocols to collect whole blood in K2EDTA tubes. Collaborator samples were shipped for TCRbeta analysis as frozen whole blood, isolated PBMCs, or DNA extracted from either sample type. TCRbeta CDR3 regions were amplified from genomic DNA by means of the immunoSEQ Assay, a bias-controlled multiplex PCR. As for the original processing: The number of nucleated cells in each sample was estimated by amplification of reference gene primers within the assay. To quantify the absolute abundance of each unique TCRbeta CDR3 rearrangement, sequence reads were collapsed and filtered. Productive Simpson clonality was computed per sample as the square root of Simpson's diversity index over productive rearrangements. TCRdb obtained this table from immuneACCESS and retained in-frame rearrangements with V and J assigned. These tables miss some clones; where compared with another copy, unresolved V genes account for less than half of the shortfall, and the remainder is unexplained. That table furnishes V, J and clone size, whereas the DNA furnished D and trimming. The sample table contains 52,000 or so clones; only one count was recorded for roughly nine tenths of them. More than 8% of the sample lies in the top ten.

A remark on this clone: This receptor's antigen is unknown. Base-call qualities are not available, and no considerably larger clone is one nucleotide away.

The V and J genes are TRBV9 and TRBJ2-5; 7 central bases correspond to TRBD1. This receptor was taken from a woman at least 80 years old with acute or convalescent COVID-19. Sequenced: peripheral blood. The nucleotides read TGTGCCAGCAGCCCGGGACAGCAAAAAGAGACCCAGTACTTC. Translated, this is CASSPGQQKETQYF.